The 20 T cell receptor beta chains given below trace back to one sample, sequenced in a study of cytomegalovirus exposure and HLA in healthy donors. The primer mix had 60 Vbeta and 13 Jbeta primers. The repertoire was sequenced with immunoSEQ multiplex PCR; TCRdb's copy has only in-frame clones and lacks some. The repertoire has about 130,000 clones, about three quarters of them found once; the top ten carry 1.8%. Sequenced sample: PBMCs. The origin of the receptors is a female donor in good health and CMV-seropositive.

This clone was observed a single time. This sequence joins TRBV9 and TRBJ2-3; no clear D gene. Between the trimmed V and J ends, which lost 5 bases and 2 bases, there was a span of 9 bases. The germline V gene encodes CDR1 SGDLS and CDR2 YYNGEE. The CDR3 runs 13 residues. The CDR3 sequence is CASSSRNTDTQYF. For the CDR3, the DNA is TGTGCCAGCAGTTCGAGGAACACAGATACGCAGTATTTT.

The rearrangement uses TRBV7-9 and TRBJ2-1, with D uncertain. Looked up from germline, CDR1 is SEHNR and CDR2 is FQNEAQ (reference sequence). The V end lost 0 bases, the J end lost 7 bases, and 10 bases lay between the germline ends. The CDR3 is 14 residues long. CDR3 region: CASSLARRLNEQFF. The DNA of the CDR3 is TGTGCCAGCAGCTTAGCGAGGCGCCTGAATGAGCAGTTCTTC.

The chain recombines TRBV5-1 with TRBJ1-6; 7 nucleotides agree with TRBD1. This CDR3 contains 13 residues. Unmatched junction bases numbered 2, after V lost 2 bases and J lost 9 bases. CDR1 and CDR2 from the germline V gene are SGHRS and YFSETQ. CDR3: CASSLRQGSPLHF. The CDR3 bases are TGCGCCAGCAGCTTACGACAGGGTTCACCCCTCCACTTT.

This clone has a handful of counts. The CDR3 region is CASSLRLSTALHF. The CDR3 DNA sequence: TGTGCCAGCAGCCTCAGGTTAAGCACGGCCCTCCACTTT. This sequence joins TRBV6-5 and TRBJ1-6; D not resolved. The length of the CDR3 is 13 residues. V lost 6 bases and J lost 14, with 17 bases in between. In germline, CDR1 is MNHEY, CDR2 SVGAGI.

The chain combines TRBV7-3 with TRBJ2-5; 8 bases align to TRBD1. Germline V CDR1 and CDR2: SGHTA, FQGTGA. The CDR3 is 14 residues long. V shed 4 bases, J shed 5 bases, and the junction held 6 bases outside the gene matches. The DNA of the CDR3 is TGTGCCAGCAGCTCAGACAGGGGTGGGGAGACCCAGTACTTC. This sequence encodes CASSSDRGGETQYF.

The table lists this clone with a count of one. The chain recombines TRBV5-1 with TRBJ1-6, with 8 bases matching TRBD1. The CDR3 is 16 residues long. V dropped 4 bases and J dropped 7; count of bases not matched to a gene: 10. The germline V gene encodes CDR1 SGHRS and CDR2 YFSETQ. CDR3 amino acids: CASSDYRQGPNSPLHF. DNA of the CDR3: TGCGCCAGCAGCGACTATCGACAGGGGCCGAATTCACCCCTCCACTTT.

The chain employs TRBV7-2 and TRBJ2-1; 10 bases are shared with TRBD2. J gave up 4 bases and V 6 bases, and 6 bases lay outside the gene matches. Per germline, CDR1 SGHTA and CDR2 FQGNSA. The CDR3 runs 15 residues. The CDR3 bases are TGTGCCAGCAGTCAACCTAGCGGGGGTTACAATGAGCAGTTCTTC. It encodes CASSQPSGGYNEQFF.

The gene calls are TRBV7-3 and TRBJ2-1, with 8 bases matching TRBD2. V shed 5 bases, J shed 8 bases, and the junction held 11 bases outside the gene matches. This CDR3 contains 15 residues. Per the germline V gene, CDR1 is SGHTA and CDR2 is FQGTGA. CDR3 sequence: CASSARPGLGDEQFF. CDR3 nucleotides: TGTGCCAGCAGCGCGCGACCGGGACTAGGTGATGAGCAGTTCTTC.

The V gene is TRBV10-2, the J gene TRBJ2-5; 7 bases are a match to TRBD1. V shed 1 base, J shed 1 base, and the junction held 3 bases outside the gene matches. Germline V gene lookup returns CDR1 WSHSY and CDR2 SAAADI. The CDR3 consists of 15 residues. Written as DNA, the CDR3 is TGCGCCAGCAGTGAGTTATGGACAGGCCAAGAGACCCAGTACTTC. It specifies CASSELWTGQETQYF.

The CDR3 region has the DNA TGTGCCAGCAGCATGGACAGGGGAGTTGAAAAACTGTTTTTT. Protein sequence: CASSMDRGVEKLFF. The J gene is TRBJ1-4, the V gene TRBV7-2, with TRBD1 matching 9 bases. J gave up 7 bases and V 5 bases, and 5 bases lay outside the gene matches. Germline V gives CDR1 SGHTA, CDR2 FQGNSA. The CDR3 is made up of 14 amino acids.

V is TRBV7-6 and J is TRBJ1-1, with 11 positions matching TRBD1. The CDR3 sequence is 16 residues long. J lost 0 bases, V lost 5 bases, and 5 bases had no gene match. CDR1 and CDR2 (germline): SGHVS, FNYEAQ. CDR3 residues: CASSPRTGGMNTEAFF. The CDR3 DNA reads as TGTGCCAGCAGCCCCCGGACAGGGGGCATGAACACTGAAGCTTTCTTT. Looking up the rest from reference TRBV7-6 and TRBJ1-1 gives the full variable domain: GAGVSQSPRYKVTKRGQDVALRCDPISGHVSLYWYRQALGQGPEFLTYFNYEAQQDKSGLPNDRFSAERPEGSISTLTIQRTEQRDSAMYRCASSPRTGGMNTEAFFGQGTRLTVV.

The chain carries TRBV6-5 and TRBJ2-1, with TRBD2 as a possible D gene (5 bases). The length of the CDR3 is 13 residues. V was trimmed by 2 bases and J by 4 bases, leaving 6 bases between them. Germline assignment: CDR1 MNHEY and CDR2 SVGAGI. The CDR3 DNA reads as TGTGCCAGCAGTTACAGAGGGTACAATGAGCAGTTCTTC. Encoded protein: CASSYRGYNEQFF.

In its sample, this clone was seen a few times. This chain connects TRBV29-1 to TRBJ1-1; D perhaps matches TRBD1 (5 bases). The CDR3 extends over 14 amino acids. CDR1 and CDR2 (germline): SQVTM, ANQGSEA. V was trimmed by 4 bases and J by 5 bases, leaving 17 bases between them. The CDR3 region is CSVVGGAGMTEAFF. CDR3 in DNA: TGCAGCGTTGTAGGAGGGGCTGGGATGACTGAAGCTTTCTTT.

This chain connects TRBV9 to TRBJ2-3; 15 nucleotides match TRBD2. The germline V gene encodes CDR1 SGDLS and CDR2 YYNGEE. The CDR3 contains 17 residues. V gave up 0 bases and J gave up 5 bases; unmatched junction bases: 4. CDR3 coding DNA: TGTGCCAGCAGCGTAGGGACTAGCGGGGGGGCCGTAGATACGCAGTATTTT. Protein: CASSVGTSGGAVDTQYF.

CDR3 sequence: CASSPGAEQPQHF. Here the CDR3 DNA reads TGTGCCAGCAGTCCAGGGGCCGAACAGCCCCAGCATTTT. The chain recombines TRBV6-5 with TRBJ1-5; D perhaps matches TRBD1 (6 bases). The CDR3 loop spans 13 amino acids. Germline CDR1 reads MNHEY; CDR2 reads SVGAGI. Trimming cost V 5 bases and J 7 bases, with 12 bases left between them.

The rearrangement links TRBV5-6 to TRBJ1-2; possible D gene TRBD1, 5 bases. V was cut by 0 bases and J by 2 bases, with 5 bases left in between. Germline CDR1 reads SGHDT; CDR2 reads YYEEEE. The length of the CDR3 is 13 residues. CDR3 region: CASSLDRNYGYTF. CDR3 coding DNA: TGTGCCAGCAGCTTGGACAGGAACTATGGCTACACCTTC.

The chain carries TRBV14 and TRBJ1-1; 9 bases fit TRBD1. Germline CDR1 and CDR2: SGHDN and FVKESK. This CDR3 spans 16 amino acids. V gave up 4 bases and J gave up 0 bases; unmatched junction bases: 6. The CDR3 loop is CASSRWGTGMNTEAFF. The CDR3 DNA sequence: TGTGCCAGCAGCCGGTGGGGGACAGGGATGAACACTGAAGCTTTCTTT.

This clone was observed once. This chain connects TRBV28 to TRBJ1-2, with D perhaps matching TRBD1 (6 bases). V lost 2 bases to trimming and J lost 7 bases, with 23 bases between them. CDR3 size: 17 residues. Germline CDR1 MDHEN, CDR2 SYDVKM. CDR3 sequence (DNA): TGTGCCAGCAGTTTACCTTTGCCTTTACAGGGTGCGGGTGGCTACACCTTC. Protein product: CASSLPLPLQGAGGYTF.

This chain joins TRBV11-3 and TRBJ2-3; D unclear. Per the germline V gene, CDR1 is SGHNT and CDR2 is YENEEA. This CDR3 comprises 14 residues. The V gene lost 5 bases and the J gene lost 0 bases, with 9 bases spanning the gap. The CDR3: CASSPEASTDTQYF. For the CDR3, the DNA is TGTGCCAGCAGCCCAGAGGCCAGCACAGATACGCAGTATTTT.

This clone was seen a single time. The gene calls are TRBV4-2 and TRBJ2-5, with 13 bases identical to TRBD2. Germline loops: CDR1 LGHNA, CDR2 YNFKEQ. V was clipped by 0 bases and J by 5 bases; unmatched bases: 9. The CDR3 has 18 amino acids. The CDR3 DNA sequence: TGTGCCAGCAGCCAAGATAGTCGAGGACTAGCGGGAGTGGAGACCCAGTACTTC. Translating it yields CASSQDSRGLAGVETQYF.